What follows describes a single T cell receptor (beta chain). Its antigen is currently not known. The library relied on the immunoSEQ multiplex PCR assay. For the multiplex PCR, a mixture combining 60 forward primers for TCR Vbeta segments and 13 reverse primers for TCR Jbeta segments was used. The CDR3 region of rearranged TCR beta genes was amplified from genomic DNA by a multiplex PCR assay. The Illumina HiSeq System was used to sequence the amplified TCR beta libraries as 87-base-pair reads. The study's processing was this. Across the 670 or so repertoires, a later analysis counted some 81 million unique TCR beta chains, approximately 10 million of which were shared by at least two donors. Raw reads were error-corrected and collapsed into unique sequences by a nearest-neighbor algorithm in which closely related sequences were merged to remove PCR and sequencing errors. Alignment of CDR3 sequences to IMGT reference sequences was used to assign V, D and J gene segments. For a sequence to be retained, a match of at least six nucleotides to both a V gene segment and a J gene segment was required. Rearrangements were classified as productive when the CDR3 lacked stop codons and remained in frame with V and J, and all other rearrangements were classified as non-productive. Following IMGT convention, CDR3 was defined as the stretch from the second conserved V-encoded cysteine up to the conserved J-encoded phenylalanine. The earlier analysis of roughly 590 of the donors excluded any sequence lacking an unambiguous match to a single V gene segment. An earlier analysis of 450 to 650 of the donors called V segments functional above 56.7% productive rearrangements and segregating when the between-donor standard deviation exceeded 5%. To diagnose cytomegalovirus status from the catalog of TCR beta chain sequences, a statistical classification framework was built. In a later analysis, V and J genes were assigned by comparing TCR nucleotide sequences against IMGT/GENE-DB human TR gene sequences. A later analysis assigned CDR3 sequences and most-parsimonious VDJ recombination scenarios with the TCRdist pipeline. A later analysis defined each TCR beta chain by its CDR3 amino acid sequence plus V-gene family, and excluded reads lacking a unique V-gene family. In a later analysis, approximately 640 highly shared, low-generation-probability nucleotide sequences were removed to address suspected cross-contamination and a sequencing artifact. A later analysis calculated a clonal expansion index for each public chain from normalized within-repertoire ranks of inferred template counts. A later analysis computed generation probabilities with a VDJ recombination model fitted to out-of-frame rearrangements, and checked the results against IGoR. Hypergeometric tests were used in a later analysis to score TCR-TCR, TCR-HLA and TCR-CMV co-occurrence, with a repertoire-size bias correction applied to the TCR pairs. False discovery rates were estimated in a later analysis by permuting HLA or CMV assignments 20 times. In a later analysis, co-occurring TCRs were grouped using DBSCAN, with TCRdist sequence similarity added in when clustering inside HLA-allele-positive subsets. For co-occurrence clustering, repertoires with fewer than 30,000 or more than 120,000 public chains were excluded, along with five repertoires with anomalous nucleotide sharing. As stored in TCRdb, this immuneACCESS dataset retains in-frame rearrangements with V and J assigned. A fraction of the clones does not appear; measured against another copy, unresolved V genes explain less than half of the discrepancy, and the remainder lacks a known reason. V, J and clone size are those of that table, while D and trimming were read from the DNA. The sample's own table lists 100,000 to 150,000 clones. Clones ranked in the top ten supply 1.5% to 2% of the sample.

The sample comes from a study of cytomegalovirus exposure and HLA in healthy donors (dated by TCRdb to 2015 to 2018). At the level of the whole study: According to an earlier analysis of several hundred of the donors, about 170 million T cells yielded roughly 110 million unique TCR beta sequences and 276 Gb of sequence data. An earlier analysis of fewer than 750 of the donors used high-throughput TCR beta sequencing to judge whether each TCR beta V gene segment behaved as functional or pseudogenic. The study was designed to test whether signatures of past pathogen exposure could be identified by cataloging public T cell receptors. Rather than drawing on any new phenotypic data, the later analysis identified candidate immune exposures from TCR beta sequences and the way those sequences occurred across donors. Because of strong linkage in the cohort, a few DR-DQ haplotypes were treated as single units for association and clustering. On average, 235,054 unique TCR beta nucleotide sequences were sequenced per donor among 350 to 400 genotyped donors of the cohort, with roughly 18% of those sequences being non-productive. HLA typing covered class I and class II loci at four-digit resolution. Roughly 310 gigabases of sequencing data and approximately 85 million unique TCR sequences were included in an early release covering around 600 HLA-typed donors. In addition to the first cohort of 666 subjects, a separate validation cohort of approximately 120 different subjects was used. High-throughput TCR immunosequencing, statistical association of individual TCRs with disease status, and machine learning were combined to predict cytomegalovirus infection status. Typing coverage varied by locus: 629-630 donors for A, B, C, DRB1 and DQB1; roughly 500 for DQA1; more than 600 for DPA1; around 450 for DPB1. Donor age, sex, ethnicity and CMV serostatus were compiled alongside the repertoire data. The T cell repertoires of some 700 subjects were profiled by immunosequencing and related to cytomegalovirus serostatus. In a later analysis, previously published TCR beta repertoires from about 670 donors were re-analyzed and high-resolution HLA genotyping was added so that TCR occurrence patterns could be studied. Genome-wide SNP genotypes for about three fifths of the 666 donors were used in a later genetic analysis, which treated that subset as a discovery cohort. All discovery cohort repertoires had been generated using a single sequencing platform. Of the roughly 400 genotyped donors, over 70% fell in the genetic ancestry cluster associated with self-reported Caucasian donors.

In total, around 600 healthy bone marrow donors made up the cohort. All cohort members were sampled while nominally healthy, although unrecorded immune exposures were likely present. The donor was CMV seropositive and was included in the group of 300 or so seropositive cohort members. Each donor provided a peripheral blood sample, and peripheral blood mononuclear cells were used for TCR beta sequencing. Genomic DNA extraction from the blood cell samples was performed with the Qiagen DNeasy Blood Extraction Kit. Study-wide findings and limitations: HLA typing was unavailable for some donors at each locus, so association tests used only the typed subset. Because the 87-base-pair reads could not distinguish some IMGT-functional V segments, including TRBV6-2 and TRBV6-3, those segments were excluded. According to a later genetic analysis, donors in an Asian-associated ancestry cluster had fewer N-insertions in productive TCRs than the approximately 650-donor mean. According to the authors, the approach could potentially be generalized to other disease states and immunological phenotypes. Linkage disequilibrium might explain the correlated functional status among segregating V segments, but an unknown experimental factor could not be excluded. A further reported finding was that TCR beta sequences accurately predicted the HLA-A and HLA-B alleles for most subjects in the first cohort. An earlier analysis of 587 of the donors showed that most TCR beta V segments appeared in productive rearrangements either about 87% or about 30% of the time, which broadly matched IMGT annotations. In a later analysis, several top co-occurrence clusters were reported to appear linked to parvovirus B19, influenza, CMV and Epstein-Barr virus. The classifier was reported to diagnose cytomegalovirus status with high specificity and sensitivity in both the original cohort and the validation cohort. In vitro tests confirmed that a few of the cytomegalovirus-associated TCR beta chains recognize cytomegalovirus antigens. A later genetic analysis associated a missense DCLRE1C variant with V-gene and J-gene trimming of TCR beta chains, and an independent cohort replicated the association. In a later analysis, HLA-associated TCR beta chains showed more clonal expansion and lower generation probabilities than non-associated chains that were equally common. The earlier analysis of about 600 of the donors excluded over 15 rarely observed V segments, including chromosome 9 orphons, because counts were too low. In the study, approximately 150 TCR beta chains were listed as associated with cytomegalovirus. A later analysis associated 15,000 to 20,000 TCR beta sequences with specific HLA alleles at a false discovery rate of 0.05. In a later analysis, the rate of TCR association differed among HLA loci, with DRB1 alleles having the most associated TCRs and HLA-C alleles having the fewest. The cohort was sequenced for TCR beta chains only, and without alpha or paired-chain data the features that could be detected were limited. Most TCR sequences were seen in very few donors, while some public TCRs were found in many individuals. The presence/absence analyses assumed that sequencing depth was roughly uniform across donors, and that assumption may not be true. Immune exposure information for the cohort was limited to CMV serostatus. A group of highly shared sequence variants was considered likely to be a technical artifact of the sequencing pipeline. In a later analysis, most CMV-associated TCR beta chains were found to appear HLA-restricted, with HLA associations seemingly driven largely by CMV exposure. Strong co-occurrence of HLA alleles, especially DR and DQ, made assigning TCR associations to individual alleles difficult.

The V and J ends are trimmed by 5 bases and 3 bases, leaving 17 bases between them. The CDR3 runs 16 amino acids, cysteine and phenylalanine included. The read is trimmed to its CDR3 DNA, 48 bases read in frame from base 1. The germline V gene supplies CDR1 MDHEN and CDR2 SYDVKM. Sequencing was done on a sample of PBMCs. The TCR originated in a woman between 40 and 55 years old in good health and CMV-seropositive. The sequence is built from TRBV28 and TRBJ1-5, with a weak D call of TRBD1 (5 bases match). The CDR3 corresponds to CASSHTGYGNNQPQHF. The sequenced DNA is TGTGCCAGCAGTCATACAGGATATGGGAACAATCAGCCCCAGCATTTT.